These 7 T cell receptor beta chains came from one sample sequenced in a study of CD8 T cells in ankylosing spondylitis. TCRdb analysed the 5' RACE reads with MiXCR anew, one entry per CDR3 protein. The table records roughly 38,000 distinct CDR3 sequences, 16% of them present only once. Sequences were obtained from blood. These receptor sequences come from a male donor with ankylosing spondylitis or in good health (not recorded which).

The CDR3 DNA follows: TGTGCCAGCAGTGCCCCAGACTATCTCGAGGATACGCAGTATTTT. This sequence encodes CASSAPDYLEDTQYF. The chain joins TRBV6-6 to TRBJ2-3, with a weak D call TRBD2 (5 bases). V was cut by 5 bases and J by 6 bases, with 18 bases left in between. The CDR3 is 15 amino acids. CDR1 and CDR2 from the germline V gene are MNHNY and SVGAGI (reference sequence).

This clonotype was found a few times. CDR3 protein: CSARVGGWKLFF. The CDR3 DNA sequence: TGCAGTGCTAGAGTGGGTGGCTGGAAACTGTTTTTT. V gene TRBV20-1 combines with J gene TRBJ1-4; D ambiguous. This CDR3 contains 12 residues. Trimming shortened V by 1 base and J by 11 bases, and 11 bases separated the two germline ends. The germline gives CDR1 DFQATT, CDR2 SNEGSKA (reference sequence).

By share, this clonotype counts as large (0.1 to 1%). The gene calls are TRBV20-1 and TRBJ2-3; D perhaps matches TRBD2 (7 bases). V shed 3 bases and J shed 4 bases, with 17 bases lying between them. Germline CDR1 DFQATT, CDR2 SNEGSKA (reference sequence). This CDR3 spans 15 amino acids. This CDR3 is CSASLRGAFSDTQYF. Here the CDR3 DNA reads TGCAGTGCTAGTTTACGGGGGGCCTTCTCAGATACGCAGTATTTT.

This clonotype was counted at least ten times. The J gene is TRBJ2-3, the V gene TRBV19, with D uncertain. CDR3 length: 14 amino acids. In germline, CDR1 is LNHDA, CDR2 SQIVND (reference sequence). Trimming removed 2 bases from V and 2 bases from J, with 8 bases in between. Here the CDR3 reads CASSIRRPTDTQYF. CDR3 in DNA: TGTGCCAGTAGTATACGGCGTCCCACAGATACGCAGTATTTT.

The chain carries TRBV29-1 and TRBJ2-1; TRBD2 agrees at 10 bases. There are 14 residues in the CDR3. Trimming at V came to 4 bases and at J to 7 bases, leaving 7 bases not matched to a gene. Germline CDR1 reads SQVTM; CDR2 reads ANQGSEA. CDR3 coding DNA: TGCAGCGTTGGGTCTAGCGGGAGACGTAATGAGCAGTTCTTC. It codes for CSVGSSGRRNEQFF.

The chain carries TRBV3-1 and TRBJ1-1; D remains unclear. The CDR3 consists of 13 residues. Germline lookup yields CDR1 LGHDT and CDR2 YNNKEL (reference sequence). V gave up 4 bases and J gave up 6 bases, with 12 bases separating them. Written as DNA, the CDR3 is TGTGCCAGCAGCCGTGCTGGAGCTTCTGAAGCTTTCTTT. The encoded protein is CASSRAGASEAFF.

The rearrangement joins TRBV28 to TRBJ2-3, with 9 bases identical to TRBD1. There are 13 residues in the CDR3. Germline CDR1 MDHEN, CDR2 SYDVKM. The V gene end was trimmed by 6 bases and the J gene end by 4 bases; junction bases not matched to a gene: 2. The CDR3 here is CASRQGAADTQYF. The DNA of the CDR3 is TGTGCCAGCAGACAGGGGGCTGCAGATACGCAGTATTTT.